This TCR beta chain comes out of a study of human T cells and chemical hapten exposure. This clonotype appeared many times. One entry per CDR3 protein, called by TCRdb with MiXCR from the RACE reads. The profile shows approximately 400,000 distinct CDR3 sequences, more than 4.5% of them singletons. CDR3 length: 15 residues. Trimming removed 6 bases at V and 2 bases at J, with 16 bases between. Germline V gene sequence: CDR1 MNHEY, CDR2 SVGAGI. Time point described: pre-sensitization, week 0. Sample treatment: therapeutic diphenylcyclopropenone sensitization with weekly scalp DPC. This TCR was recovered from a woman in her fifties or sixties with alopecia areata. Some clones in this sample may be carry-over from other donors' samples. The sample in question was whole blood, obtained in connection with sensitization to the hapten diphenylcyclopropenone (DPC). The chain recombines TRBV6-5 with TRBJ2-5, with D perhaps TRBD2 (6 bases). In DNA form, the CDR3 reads TGTGCCAGCAGACCTAGAGGACTATCTCAAGAGACCCAGTACTTC. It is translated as CASRPRGLSQETQYF.